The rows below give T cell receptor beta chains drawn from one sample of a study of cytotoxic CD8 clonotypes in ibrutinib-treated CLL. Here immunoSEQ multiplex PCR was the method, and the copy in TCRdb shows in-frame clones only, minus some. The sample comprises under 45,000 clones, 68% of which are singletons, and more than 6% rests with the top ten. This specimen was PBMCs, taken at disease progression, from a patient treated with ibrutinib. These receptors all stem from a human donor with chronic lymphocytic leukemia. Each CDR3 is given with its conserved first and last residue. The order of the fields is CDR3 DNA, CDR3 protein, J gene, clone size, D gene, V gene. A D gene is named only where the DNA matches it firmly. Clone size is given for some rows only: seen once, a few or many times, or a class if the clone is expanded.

TGCGCCAGCAGCCAAGGGGGTGGGAGTACCAATGAGCAGTTCTTC CASSQGGGSTNEQFF TRBJ2-1 . . TRBV4-3
TGTGCCAGCAGCTTAAACAGGGGTAACCCTTCAGGTGAGCAGTTCTTC CASSLNRGNPSGEQFF TRBJ2-1 . TRBD1 TRBV7-2
TGTGCCAGCAGCCCAGAGGGGGGCTGGGAGACCCAGTACTTC CASSPEGGWETQYF TRBJ2-5 medium-sized . TRBV7-9
TGTGCCTGGAGTCCGACAGGGATGCAGCCCCAGCATTTT CAWSPTGMQPQHF TRBJ1-5 few TRBD1 TRBV30
TGTGCCAGCAGCGTGTACGGACAGGGGGTAGCGGGAGTACCCTACAATGAGCAGTTCTTC CASSVYGQGVAGVPYNEQFF TRBJ2-1 . . TRBV9
TGTGCCAGCAGTGAATCCGGTGGGGTACATTCGAATGGCTACACCTTC CASSESGGVHSNGYTF TRBJ1-2 . . TRBV25-1
TGCGCCAGCAGCTGGACAGGGGTCTCCTACGAGCAGTACTTC CASSWTGVSYEQYF TRBJ2-7 . TRBD1 TRBV5-1
TGTGCCAGCAGTCCCCCCCCAGCGGGATTTACCTACAATGAGCAGTTCTTC CASSPPPAGFTYNEQFF TRBJ2-1 . TRBD2 TRBV28
TGCAGCGTTGCTGCAAGGGGGGCAGCTTCTACTAACTATGGCTACACCTTC CSVAARGAASTNYGYTF TRBJ1-2 . . TRBV29-1
TGTGCCAGCAGCCCCAACTGGATTCGGGAAAAACTGTTTTTT CASSPNWIREKLFF TRBJ1-4 . . TRBV11-2
TGTGCCAGCAGCCGCGGCACTACAACTAATGAAAAACTGTTTTTT CASSRGTTTNEKLFF TRBJ1-4 . . TRBV7-2
TGTGCCAGCAGTTACTCTGGCCGGACCGGGGAGCTGTTTTTT CASSYSGRTGELFF TRBJ2-2 . . TRBV6-5
TGTGCCAGCTCATTCGGGACAGCCGGCCAGAACACTGAAGCTTTCTTT CASSFGTAGQNTEAFF TRBJ1-1 few TRBD1 TRBV18
TGTGCCAGTAGTATGGGGGGGACAGACACAGATACGCAGTATTTT CASSMGGTDTDTQYF TRBJ2-3 few . TRBV19
TGCGCGAGAGACAGGGATCGCGAGCAGTACTTC CARDRDREQYF TRBJ2-7 . TRBD1 TRBV23-1
TGTGCCAGCAGCTTGGGGCCTAGACTGGACCAAGAGACCCAGTACTTC CASSLGPRLDQETQYF TRBJ2-5 . . TRBV5-4
TGTGCCAGCAGCGTGGACAGGGCCGACGAGCAGTACTTC CASSVDRADEQYF TRBJ2-7 . TRBD1 TRBV11-3
TGTGCCAGCAGCTTAGGGGGACTAGCGGGTACCACGACCCAGTACTTC CASSLGGLAGTTTQYF TRBJ2-5 . TRBD2 TRBV7-2
TGTGCCAGCACCTTCACCGCAGGCGGGGACACTGAAGCTTTCTTT CASTFTAGGDTEAFF TRBJ1-1 few . TRBV7-9
TGTGCCAGCAGCTCAGGGCCCAACTATGGCTACACCTTC CASSSGPNYGYTF TRBJ1-2 . . TRBV7-8
TGTGCCAGCAGCTTGCCAGATACCTATGGCTACACCTTC CASSLPDTYGYTF TRBJ1-2 . . TRBV11-3
TGTGCCAGCAGCGTAGATTTGAATGAGCAGTTCTTC CASSVDLNEQFF TRBJ2-1 . . TRBV9
TGTGCCAGCAGTGACAGGGGGCCTGGGGCCAACGTCCTGACTTTC CASSDRGPGANVLTF TRBJ2-6 . TRBD1 TRBV28
TGTGCCAGCAGCTCTCCCGGGACAGGGGGCGCGGGTGGCTACACCTTC CASSSPGTGGAGGYTF TRBJ1-2 . TRBD1 TRBV11-2
TGTGCTAGCAGCTTTGTACTGTTGTACAATGAGCAGTTCTTC CASSFVLLYNEQFF TRBJ2-1 . . TRBV7-7
TGCGCCAGCAGTCACTATGGCTACACCTTC CASSHYGYTF TRBJ1-2 few . TRBV23-1
TGTGCCAGCTCGGGCGCTCAAATGGGAGGTGAGCAGTTCTTC CASSGAQMGGEQFF TRBJ2-1 . . TRBV7-2
TGTGCCAGCAGTTCCCCCGGGACAGGGGGCAAAAACACTGAAGCTTTCTTT CASSSPGTGGKNTEAFF TRBJ1-1 once TRBD1 TRBV28
TGTGCCAGCCGAGGCCGAGGGTCGGTCGGCAATCAGCCCCAGCATTTT CASRGRGSVGNQPQHF TRBJ1-5 few . TRBV28
TGTGCCAGCAGCGTTGTGCCCCATGGGGATGAGCAGTTCTTC CASSVVPHGDEQFF TRBJ2-1 . . TRBV9
TGTGCCAGCAGCCCAGGGACAGTCATGAACACTGAAGCTTTCTTT CASSPGTVMNTEAFF TRBJ1-1 . TRBD1 TRBV27
TGTGCCAGCAGCCCGAGACTCACAGATACGCAGTATTTT CASSPRLTDTQYF TRBJ2-3 . . TRBV11-2
TGTGCCAGCAGCTTAGGTGGGTGGGAGACCCAGTACTTC CASSLGGWETQYF TRBJ2-5 . . TRBV7-6
TGCGCCAGCAGCACCACTTACAGGACTGGAAACACCATATATTTT CASSTTYRTGNTIYF TRBJ1-3 . . TRBV4-3
TGTGCCAGCAGCTTTGCGGGTGAGACCCAGTACTTC CASSFAGETQYF TRBJ2-5 . . TRBV11-1
TGCGCCAGCAGCCAAATGAGCTTATACAATGAGCAGTTCTTC CASSQMSLYNEQFF TRBJ2-1 . . TRBV4-1
TGTGCCAGCAGCTTATTCCATGATCCCACAGATACGCAGTATTTT CASSLFHDPTDTQYF TRBJ2-3 . . TRBV11-3